Listed below are T cell receptor beta chains from one sample, sequenced in a study of early stage breast cancer tumors. Assay used: immunoSEQ multiplex PCR; TCRdb lists only in-frame clones, some missing. The sample lists some 36,000 clones, approximately 69% occurring once. Sequencing used blood. The receptors were gathered from a person aged 55 to 69 with breast cancer. Both conserved end residues are part of each CDR3. The order of the fields is D gene, clone size, V gene, J gene, CDR3 protein, CDR3 DNA. D genes are given only for firm matches. Not all rows give a size; the values are once, few, many and, for expanded clones, a class.

D gene: .
clone size: .
V gene: TRBV5-1
J gene: TRBJ1-6
CDR3 protein: CASSTGQNSPLHF
CDR3 DNA: TGCGCCAGCAGCACCGGACAGAATTCACCCCTCCACTTT

D gene: TRBD1
clone size: .
V gene: TRBV19
J gene: TRBJ1-5
CDR3 protein: CASSPMTGGRSNQPQHF
CDR3 DNA: TGTGCCAGTAGTCCGATGACAGGGGGGAGGAGCAATCAGCCCCAGCATTTT

D gene: TRBD1
clone size: once
V gene: TRBV7-2
J gene: TRBJ1-1
CDR3 protein: CASSSRGQHEAFF
CDR3 DNA: TGTGCCAGCAGCTCTAGGGGGCAGCATGAAGCTTTCTTT

D gene: .
clone size: .
V gene: TRBV15
J gene: TRBJ2-5
CDR3 protein: CATSRRANQETQYF
CDR3 DNA: TGTGCCACCAGCAGACGGGCTAACCAAGAGACCCAGTACTTC

D gene: .
clone size: .
V gene: TRBV6-5
J gene: TRBJ1-2
CDR3 protein: CASSRGDPRYGYTF
CDR3 DNA: TGTGCCAGCAGTCGGGGAGACCCTAGGTATGGCTACACCTTC

D gene: TRBD1
clone size: once
V gene: TRBV5-1
J gene: TRBJ1-3
CDR3 protein: CASSLAGQGYGNTIYF
CDR3 DNA: TGCGCCAGCAGCTTGGCCGGACAGGGGTACGGAAACACCATATATTTT

D gene: .
clone size: .
V gene: TRBV7-9
J gene: TRBJ1-1
CDR3 protein: CASSLTLTEAFF
CDR3 DNA: TGTGCCAGCAGCCTGACACTCACTGAAGCTTTCTTT

D gene: .
clone size: .
V gene: TRBV11-3
J gene: TRBJ2-5
CDR3 protein: CASRESDKYQETQYF
CDR3 DNA: TGTGCCAGCAGGGAATCAGACAAGTACCAAGAGACCCAGTACTTC

D gene: .
clone size: .
V gene: TRBV28
J gene: TRBJ2-5
CDR3 protein: CASSLSKGIVQETQYF
CDR3 DNA: TGTGCCAGCAGTTTGTCCAAGGGGATAGTCCAAGAGACCCAGTACTTC

D gene: .
clone size: .
V gene: TRBV7-9
J gene: TRBJ2-7
CDR3 protein: CASSSGFYGTYEQYF
CDR3 DNA: TGTGCCAGCAGTTCCGGATTTTACGGGACCTACGAGCAGTACTTC

D gene: .
clone size: .
V gene: TRBV7-2
J gene: TRBJ1-2
CDR3 protein: CASSLGGTVYGYTF
CDR3 DNA: TGTGCCAGCAGCTTAGGTGGTACAGTATATGGCTACACCTTC

D gene: .
clone size: .
V gene: TRBV7-6
J gene: TRBJ1-2
CDR3 protein: CASSLWGANGYTF
CDR3 DNA: TGTGCCAGCAGCTTATGGGGGGCGAATGGCTACACCTTC

D gene: TRBD2
clone size: .
V gene: TRBV6-5
J gene: TRBJ2-2
CDR3 protein: CASSYRGAGAGELFF
CDR3 DNA: TGTGCCAGCAGTTATAGGGGAGCGGGAGCCGGGGAGCTGTTTTTT

D gene: .
clone size: .
V gene: TRBV9
J gene: TRBJ1-3
CDR3 protein: CASSPRPSGNTIYF
CDR3 DNA: TGTGCCAGCAGCCCCAGGCCCTCTGGAAACACCATATATTTT

D gene: .
clone size: .
V gene: TRBV5-1
J gene: TRBJ2-5
CDR3 protein: CASSYSGEETQYF
CDR3 DNA: TGCGCCAGCAGCTATTCAGGGGAAGAGACCCAGTACTTC

D gene: .
clone size: .
V gene: TRBV5-1
J gene: TRBJ2-1
CDR3 protein: CASSLATGPHEQFF
CDR3 DNA: TGCGCCAGCAGCTTGGCCACAGGCCCCCATGAGCAGTTCTTC

D gene: .
clone size: .
V gene: TRBV5-1
J gene: TRBJ2-5
CDR3 protein: CASSLFGETQETQYF
CDR3 DNA: TGCGCCAGCAGCTTGTTTGGGGAGACACAAGAGACCCAGTACTTC

D gene: .
clone size: few
V gene: TRBV7-3
J gene: TRBJ2-5
CDR3 protein: CASSSDLKETQYF
CDR3 DNA: TGTGCCAGCAGCTCCGACCTCAAAGAGACCCAGTACTTC

D gene: TRBD2
clone size: .
V gene: TRBV29-1
J gene: TRBJ2-1
CDR3 protein: CSSRTSGGYNEQFF
CDR3 DNA: TGCAGCAGCCGGACTAGCGGGGGTTACAATGAGCAGTTCTTC

D gene: .
clone size: .
V gene: TRBV5-1
J gene: TRBJ2-1
CDR3 protein: CASSLILRGAYNEQFF
CDR3 DNA: TGCGCCAGCAGCTTGATTCTTAGGGGTGCCTACAATGAGCAGTTCTTC

D gene: TRBD1
clone size: .
V gene: TRBV5-6
J gene: TRBJ2-3
CDR3 protein: CASRGKRGRSTDTQYF
CDR3 DNA: TGTGCCAGCAGAGGGAAAAGGGGGCGCAGCACAGATACGCAGTATTTT

D gene: .
clone size: .
V gene: TRBV5-1
J gene: TRBJ1-3
CDR3 protein: CASSAGVNGNTIYF
CDR3 DNA: TGCGCCAGCAGCGCCGGGGTAAATGGAAACACCATATATTTT

D gene: .
clone size: .
V gene: TRBV28
J gene: TRBJ1-1
CDR3 protein: CASRPTGNTEAFF
CDR3 DNA: TGTGCCAGCAGACCGACAGGGAACACTGAAGCTTTCTTT

D gene: .
clone size: .
V gene: TRBV6-4
J gene: TRBJ2-3
CDR3 protein: CASSPGSSSTDTQYF
CDR3 DNA: TGTGCCAGCAGCCCAGGGTCGTCTAGCACAGATACGCAGTATTTT

D gene: .
clone size: .
V gene: TRBV7-2
J gene: TRBJ2-2
CDR3 protein: CASSSRPVGPLNTGELFF
CDR3 DNA: TGTGCCAGCAGCTCACGGCCTGTGGGGCCTTTGAACACCGGGGAGCTGTTTTTT

D gene: TRBD1
clone size: once
V gene: TRBV10-3
J gene: TRBJ2-2
CDR3 protein: CAISDVGGDTGELFF
CDR3 DNA: TGTGCCATCAGTGATGTAGGGGGCGACACCGGGGAGCTGTTTTTT

D gene: .
clone size: .
V gene: TRBV19
J gene: TRBJ1-5
CDR3 protein: CASSPGPGPQHF
CDR3 DNA: TGTGCCAGTAGTCCTGGACCGGGGCCCCAGCATTTT

D gene: .
clone size: .
V gene: TRBV12-5
J gene: TRBJ2-5
CDR3 protein: CASGLVGGKTQYF
CDR3 DNA: TGTGCTAGTGGTTTGGTAGGGGGAAAGACCCAGTACTTC

D gene: TRBD2
clone size: .
V gene: TRBV30
J gene: TRBJ2-7
CDR3 protein: CAWSTRGGTHEQYF
CDR3 DNA: TGTGCCTGGAGTACACGGGGGGGTACCCACGAGCAGTACTTC

D gene: .
clone size: .
V gene: TRBV5-1
J gene: TRBJ2-1
CDR3 protein: CASSLVAGTENEQFF
CDR3 DNA: TGCGCCAGCAGCTTGGTGGCAGGGACCGAGAATGAGCAGTTCTTC

D gene: .
clone size: .
V gene: TRBV7-9
J gene: TRBJ1-2
CDR3 protein: CASSLAGSLYGYTF
CDR3 DNA: TGTGCCAGCAGCTTAGCAGGGAGTCTGTATGGCTACACCTTC

D gene: .
clone size: few
V gene: TRBV6-1
J gene: TRBJ1-5
CDR3 protein: CASTAPNQPQHF
CDR3 DNA: TGTGCCAGCACGGCACCCAATCAGCCCCAGCATTTT

D gene: TRBD2
clone size: .
V gene: TRBV5-1
J gene: TRBJ2-7
CDR3 protein: CASSRGTSGGATEQYF
CDR3 DNA: TGCGCCAGCAGTCGTGGGACTAGCGGGGGGGCGACCGAGCAGTACTTC

D gene: .
clone size: .
V gene: TRBV6-6
J gene: TRBJ1-5
CDR3 protein: CASTPNRVSNQPQHF
CDR3 DNA: TGTGCCAGCACCCCCAACCGGGTTAGCAATCAGCCCCAGCATTTT

D gene: TRBD1
clone size: .
V gene: TRBV7-8
J gene: TRBJ1-2
CDR3 protein: CASSTAGTGVAGYGYTF
CDR3 DNA: TGTGCCAGCAGCACCGCCGGGACAGGGGTGGCGGGCTATGGCTACACCTTC

D gene: .
clone size: .
V gene: TRBV19
J gene: TRBJ1-5
CDR3 protein: CASSPSSGRAANQPQHF
CDR3 DNA: TGTGCCAGTAGTCCGTCCTCGGGCCGGGCGGCTAATCAGCCCCAGCATTTT

D gene: .
clone size: few
V gene: TRBV30
J gene: TRBJ1-1
CDR3 protein: CAWISSARPNTEAFF
CDR3 DNA: TGTGCCTGGATATCGTCCGCCCGACCGAACACTGAAGCTTTCTTT

D gene: .
clone size: few
V gene: TRBV7-7
J gene: TRBJ2-5
CDR3 protein: CASSSYRGGQETQYF
CDR3 DNA: TGTGCTAGCAGCTCTTATCGAGGGGGGCAAGAGACCCAGTACTTC

D gene: .
clone size: .
V gene: TRBV5-1
J gene: TRBJ1-2
CDR3 protein: CASSSEGYVGYTF
CDR3 DNA: TGCGCCAGCAGCTCCGAGGGTTACGTTGGCTACACCTTC

D gene: .
clone size: .
V gene: TRBV14
J gene: TRBJ1-5
CDR3 protein: CASREAAWRPSNQPQHF
CDR3 DNA: TGTGCCAGCAGGGAAGCGGCCTGGAGACCGAGCAATCAGCCCCAGCATTTT

D gene: .
clone size: .
V gene: TRBV11-2
J gene: TRBJ2-5
CDR3 protein: CASRLQGGRETQYF
CDR3 DNA: TGTGCCAGCCGCCTCCAGGGGGGAAGGGAGACCCAGTACTTC

D gene: .
clone size: few
V gene: TRBV4-1
J gene: TRBJ1-1
CDR3 protein: CASSLFDRDTEAFF
CDR3 DNA: TGCGCCAGCAGCCTATTCGATAGGGACACTGAAGCTTTCTTT